Following are 5 T cell receptor beta chains from one sample sequenced in a study of CD8 T cells in ankylosing spondylitis. One entry per CDR3 protein results from TCRdb running MiXCR on the 5' RACE reads. Here the sample spans about 260,000 distinct CDR3 sequences, 15% to 25% being singletons. The sequenced material came from blood, either unsorted or a sorted T cell fraction (not recorded which). The source is a male donor with ankylosing spondylitis or in good health (not recorded which).

This clonotype came up a few times. The chain employs TRBV2 and TRBJ2-3; D uncertain. Trimming took 0 bases from V and 5 from J, leaving 3 bases between them. The germline V gene encodes CDR1 SNHLY and CDR2 FYNNEI. This CDR3 has 12 residues. The CDR3 sequence is CASSEAVDTQYF. The CDR3 DNA is TGTGCCAGCAGTGAAGCGGTAGATACGCAGTATTTT.

This clonotype was detected ten times or more. The genes are TRBV5-1 and TRBJ2-2; 7 bases align to TRBD1. CDR1 and CDR2 from the germline V gene are SGHRS and YFSETQ. The CDR3 extends over 18 amino acids. V trimming: 4 bases; J trimming: 6 bases; junction bases outside the gene matches: 18. The CDR3 region has the DNA TGCGCCAGCAGCAACCTAGGGGGCAAGAAGGGCCCAGCCGGGGAGCTGTTTTTT. Protein: CASSNLGGKKGPAGELFF.

The chain uses TRBV20-1 and TRBJ1-1, with D perhaps TRBD1 (6 bases). CDR1 and CDR2 from the germline V gene are DFQATT and SNEGSKA (reference sequence). The CDR3 runs 14 residues. The V end was cut by 7 bases, the J end by 0 bases, with 15 bases between. Written as DNA, the CDR3 is TGCAGTGGCCACGGACAGTTCATGAACACTGAAGCTTTCTTT. It is translated as CSGHGQFMNTEAFF.

V gene TRBV5-3 combines with J gene TRBJ1-2, with a weak D call TRBD1 (5 bases). TRBV5-3 is reported as an ORF; its role is uncertain. The CDR3 extends over 13 amino acids. V gave up 2 bases and J gave up 4 bases, with 9 bases separating them. CDR3 sequence (DNA): TGTGCCAGAAGCTTTTACAGGTTCTATGGCTACACCTTC. This codes for CARSFYRFYGYTF.

This clonotype was counted ten times or more. Relative to the germline gene, one junction end is altered; a read error may explain this. Here the CDR3 DNA reads TGTGCTAGCAGCTTTGCCAAGAACACCGGGGAGCTGTTTTTT. It yields the protein CASSFAKNTGELFF. The V call is TRBV7-7, the J call TRBJ2-2; D is uncertain. From germline, CDR1 is SSHAT and CDR2 FNYEAQ (reference sequence). The CDR3 spans 14 residues. The variable domain in full, completed from reference TRBV7-7 and TRBJ2-2, reads GAGVSQSPRYKVTKRGQDVTLRCDPISSHATLYWYQQALGQGPEFLTYFNYEAQPDKSGLPSDRFSAERPEGSISTLTIQRTEQRDSAMYRCASSFAKNTGELFFGEGSRLTVL.